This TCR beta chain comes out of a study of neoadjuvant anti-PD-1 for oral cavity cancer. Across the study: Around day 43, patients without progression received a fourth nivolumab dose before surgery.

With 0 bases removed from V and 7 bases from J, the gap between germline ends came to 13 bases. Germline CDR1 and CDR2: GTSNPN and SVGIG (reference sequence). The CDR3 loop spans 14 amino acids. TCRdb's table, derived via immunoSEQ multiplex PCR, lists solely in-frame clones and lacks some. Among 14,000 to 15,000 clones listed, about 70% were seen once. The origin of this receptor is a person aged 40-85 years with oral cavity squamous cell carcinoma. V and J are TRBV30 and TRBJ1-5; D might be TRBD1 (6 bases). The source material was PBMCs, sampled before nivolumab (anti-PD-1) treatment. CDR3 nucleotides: TGTGCCTGGAGTGTACCTGGGGGGGGCCAGCCCCAGCATTTT. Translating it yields CAWSVPGGGQPQHF.